This entry is about one T cell receptor beta chain. Its antigen remains unidentified. The germline CDR1 and CDR2 sequences are SNHLY and FYNNEI. The CDR3 is made up of 11 amino acids. V dropped 5 bases and J dropped 4 bases, with 6 bases sitting between them. This specimen belongs to a study of cytomegalovirus exposure and HLA in healthy donors. Whole-study results and caveats: A previous analysis found most TCR beta V segments productive roughly 87% or roughly 30% of the time. DRB1 showed the most TCR associations and HLA-C the fewest in a later analysis, as rates varied by HLA locus. A later analysis found most CMV-associated TCR beta chains apparently HLA-restricted.

PCR involved 60 Vbeta and 13 Jbeta primers. Source study methods: Later analysis identified 88 million or so unique TCR beta chains, about 10 million shared. TCRdb keeps only in-frame clones here, not all; method: immunoSEQ multiplex PCR. V and J calls and clone size are as listed in that table; D and trimming were resolved from the DNA. The table lists under 200,000 clones, approximately 72% of them singletons, with approximately 2.3% in the top ten. The chain links TRBV2 to TRBJ2-7; D is ambiguous. Sequenced: PBMCs. This receptor was taken from a female donor in good health and CMV-seronegative. The DNA of the CDR3 is TGTGCCAGCAGTTTGAGTTACGAGCAGTACTTC. Translated: CASSLSYEQYF. The full variable domain, its missing parts supplied by reference TRBV2 and TRBJ2-7, is EPEVTQTPSHQVTQMGQEVILRCVPISNHLYFYWYRQILGQKVEFLVSFYNNEISEKSEIFDDQFSVERPDGSNFTLKIRSTKLEDSAMYFCASSLSYEQYFGPGTRLTVT.